A selection of T cell receptor beta chains follows, all from one sample in a study of graft-versus-host responses after intestinal transplantation. Profiled with immunoSEQ multiplex PCR; TCRdb holds only in-frame clones, not every one. The table includes approximately 90,000 clones, 80% to 95% detected once. No antigen has been assigned to these receptors. The sequencing here drew on unstimulated CD8+ T cells sorted from spleen or lymph node cells, taken before transplant. Source of these receptors: a human donor who was the organ donor for an intestinal transplant. CDR3s include the opening cysteine and the closing phenylalanine or tryptophan. Fields, in order: V gene, CDR3 length, CDR3 protein.

>TRBV18|15
CASSPTRQGKETQYF
>TRBV4-2|17
CASSQGGAGGLSDTQYF
>TRBV19|11
CASRQGYEQYF
>TRBV7-6|15
CAITHAGSPHTEAFF
>TRBV5-1|15
CASSSTGGRTDTQYF
>TRBV6-1|15
CASSSPGTLNEKLFF
>TRBV9|14
CASSPGMANYGYTF
>TRBV7-9|15
CASSSQPGHEYGYTF
>TRBV5-1|15
CASSSSGGDYNEQFF
>TRBV7-6|13
CASSFSQYTEAFF
>TRBV28|15
CASSSRLAGLYEQYF
>TRBV6-5|12
CASSQGSVGYTF
>TRBV7-2|16
CASSVNVLAGANEQFF
>TRBV11-3|17
CASSHGGASPLNNEQFF
>TRBV7-6|13
CASSLEVTYEQYF
>TRBV7-7|13
CASSLTSNHEQYF
>TRBV27|13
CATSWGNNSPLHF
>TRBV5-4|16
CASSLRPWGNNYGYTF
>TRBV6-5|11
CASSSSNEQFF
>TRBV4-1|14
CASSQTPYNYEQYF
>TRBV5-1|18
CASSQGTSGGEFLDTQYF
>TRBV5-4|14
CASSEGQGNHGYTF
>TRBV9|15
CASSGTDSPNTEAFF
>TRBV4-2|13
CASSRRRAYEQYF
>TRBV30|14
CAWVRDSSYNEQFF
>TRBV19|14
CASSFGQQNTEAFF
>TRBV10-2|13
CASRQLSNQPQHF
>TRBV5-4|16
CASSWGQGAGSTEAFF
>TRBV13|13
CASSLGSAYEQYF
>TRBV7-6|15
CASSPRTGSTDTQYF
>TRBV27|16
CASSLGGPGGADTQYF
>TRBV5-6|14
CASSLVIGGKTQYF
>TRBV15|14
CATSRDGDTGELFF
>TRBV6-1|13
CASTGVGNQPQHF
>TRBV15|15
CATSRVPWGNEKLFF
>TRBV30|12
CAWSSDSYEQYF
>TRBV7-9|15
CASSLSGTAGETQYF
>TRBV11-3|15
CASSLGGLAGYEQYF
>TRBV5-3|15
CARSELRDRVNEQFF
>TRBV6-5|12
CASSGQQDEQFF
>TRBV6-1|17
CASSDTRHLQAGGELFF
>TRBV7-6|19
CASSSDRHPTGGVNTEAFF